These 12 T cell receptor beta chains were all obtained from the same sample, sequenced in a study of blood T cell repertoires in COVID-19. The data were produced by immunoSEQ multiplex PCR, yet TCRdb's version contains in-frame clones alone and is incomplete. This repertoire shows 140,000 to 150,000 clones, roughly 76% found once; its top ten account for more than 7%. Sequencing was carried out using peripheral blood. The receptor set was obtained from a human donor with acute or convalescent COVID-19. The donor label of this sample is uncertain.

CDR3 sequence reads: CASSPRQGGTDTQYF. The DNA for the CDR3 is TGTGCCAGCAGCCCACGACAGGGAGGCACAGATACGCAGTATTTT. The genes are TRBV5-5 and TRBJ2-3; TRBD1 agrees at 7 bases. V lost 4 bases to trimming and J lost 1 base; unmatched junction nucleotides: 6. Germline values: CDR1 SGHKS, CDR2 YYEKEE (reference sequence). The CDR3 covers 15 residues.

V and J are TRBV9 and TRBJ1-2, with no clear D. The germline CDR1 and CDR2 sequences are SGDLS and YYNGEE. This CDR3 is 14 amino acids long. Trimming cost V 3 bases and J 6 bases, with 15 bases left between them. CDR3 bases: TGTGCCAGCAGCGCATCCGGGATCTTGGATGGCTACACCTTC. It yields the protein CASSASGILDGYTF.

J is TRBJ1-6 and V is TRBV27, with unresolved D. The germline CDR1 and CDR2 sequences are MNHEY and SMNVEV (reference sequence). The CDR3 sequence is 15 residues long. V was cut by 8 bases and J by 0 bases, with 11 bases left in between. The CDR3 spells CASAPVSSYNSPLHF. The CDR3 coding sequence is TGTGCCAGCGCCCCGGTGAGCTCCTATAATTCACCCCTCCACTTT.

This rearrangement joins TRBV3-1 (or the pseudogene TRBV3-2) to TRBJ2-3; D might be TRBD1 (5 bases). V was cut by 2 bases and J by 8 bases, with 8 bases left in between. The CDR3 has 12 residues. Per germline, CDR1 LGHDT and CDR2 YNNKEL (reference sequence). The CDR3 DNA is TGTGCCAGCAGCCAAATAGGGGTTACGCAGTATTTT. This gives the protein CASSQIGVTQYF.

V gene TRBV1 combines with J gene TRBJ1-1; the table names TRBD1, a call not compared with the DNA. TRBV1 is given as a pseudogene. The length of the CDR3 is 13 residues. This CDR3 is CTSHKGDTTEAFF. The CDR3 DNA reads TGCACCAGCCACAAGGGGGATACCACTGAAGCTTTCTTT.

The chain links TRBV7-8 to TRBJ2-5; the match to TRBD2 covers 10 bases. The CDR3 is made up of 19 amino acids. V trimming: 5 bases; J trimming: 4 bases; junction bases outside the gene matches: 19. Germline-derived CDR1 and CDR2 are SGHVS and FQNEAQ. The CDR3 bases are TGTGCCAGCAGCCCCTCCCTGGGGAGCGGGGGGGTTAGCGGAGAGACCCAGTACTTC. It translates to CASSPSLGSGGVSGETQYF.

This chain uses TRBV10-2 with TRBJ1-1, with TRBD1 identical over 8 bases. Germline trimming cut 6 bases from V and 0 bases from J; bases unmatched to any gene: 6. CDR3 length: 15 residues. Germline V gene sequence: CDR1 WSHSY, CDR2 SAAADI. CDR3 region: CASSLQGGVNTEAFF. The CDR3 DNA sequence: TGCGCCAGCAGCCTACAGGGGGGAGTGAACACTGAAGCTTTCTTT.

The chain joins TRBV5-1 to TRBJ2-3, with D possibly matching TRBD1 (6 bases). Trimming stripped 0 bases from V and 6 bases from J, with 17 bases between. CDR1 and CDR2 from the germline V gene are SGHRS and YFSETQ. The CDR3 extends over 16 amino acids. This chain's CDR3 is CASSLAGARLADTQYF. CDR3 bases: TGCGCCAGCAGCTTGGCAGGGGCGCGTCTGGCTGATACGCAGTATTTT.

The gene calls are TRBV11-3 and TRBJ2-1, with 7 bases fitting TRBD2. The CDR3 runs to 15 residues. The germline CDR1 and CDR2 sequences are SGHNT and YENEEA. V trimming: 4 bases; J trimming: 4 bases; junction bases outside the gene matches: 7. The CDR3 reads CASSWGGSRYNEQFF. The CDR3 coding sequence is TGTGCCAGCAGCTGGGGGGGGAGCAGATACAATGAGCAGTTCTTC.

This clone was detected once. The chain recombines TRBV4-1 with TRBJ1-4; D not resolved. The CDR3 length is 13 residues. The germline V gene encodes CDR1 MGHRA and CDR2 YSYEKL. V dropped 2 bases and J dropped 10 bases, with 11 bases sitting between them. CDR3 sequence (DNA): TGCGCCAGCAGCCAACCTCGGAGATTAAAACTGTTTTTT. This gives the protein CASSQPRRLKLFF.

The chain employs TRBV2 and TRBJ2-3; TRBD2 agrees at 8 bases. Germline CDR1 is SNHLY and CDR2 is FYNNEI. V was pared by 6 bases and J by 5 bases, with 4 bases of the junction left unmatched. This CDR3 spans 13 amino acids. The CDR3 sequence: CASSDGGGDTQYF. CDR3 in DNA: TGTGCCAGCAGCGACGGGGGGGGAGATACGCAGTATTTT. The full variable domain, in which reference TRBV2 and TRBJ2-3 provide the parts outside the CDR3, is EPEVTQTPSHQVTQMGQEVILRCVPISNHLYFYWYRQILGQKVEFLVSFYNNEISEKSEIFDDQFSVERPDGSNFTLKIRSTKLEDSAMYFCASSDGGGDTQYFGPGTRLTVL.

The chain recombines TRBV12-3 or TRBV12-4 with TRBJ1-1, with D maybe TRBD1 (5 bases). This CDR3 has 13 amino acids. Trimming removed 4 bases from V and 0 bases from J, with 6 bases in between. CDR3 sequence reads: CASSSTVNTEAFF. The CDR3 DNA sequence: TGTGCCAGCAGTTCGACAGTGAACACTGAAGCTTTCTTT.